This T cell receptor beta chain was observed in a study of graft-versus-host responses after intestinal transplantation. General study findings and limits: Within the allografts of patients who had graft-donor T cell macrochimerism, graft-versus-host to host-versus-graft clonal ratios were high. Peak levels of circulating GvH clones tracked with early post-transplant HvG declines.

This CDR3 spans 14 amino acids. V was cut by 2 bases and J by 4 bases, with 9 bases left in between. CDR1 and CDR2 (germline): SEHNR, FQNEAQ (reference sequence). Profiled with immunoSEQ multiplex PCR; TCRdb holds only in-frame clones, not every one. The sample has about 40,000 clones, about 90% seen once; the top ten hold 2.3%. This clone was found once. The antigen remains undetermined. This clonotype originated in a human patient who received an intestinal transplant, so some T cells may come from the graft donor. The rearrangement uses TRBV7-9 and TRBJ1-3, with D maybe TRBD1 (6 bases). The sample was PBMCs, taken 300 to 320 days after intestinal transplant. CDR3 bases: TGTGCCAGCAGCTTAACGGGGGCCGGAAACACCATATATTTT. It codes for CASSLTGAGNTIYF.